This T cell receptor (beta chain) was found in a study of spatial heterogeneity in lung cancer. Study summary: The study consistently detected more beta-chain than alpha-chain sequences. Study-level results: Quantities of ubiquitous and regional expanded TCRs paralleled ubiquitous and regional nonsynonymous mutations, respectively. Coverage of tumor T cells, by estimate, reached around 7.5% for alpha chains and about 13% for beta chains. For expanded intratumoral alpha and beta TCRs, counts tracked tumor mutation counts.

In its sample, this clonotype was seen many times. Antigen: not known. Each CDR3 protein gets one entry after TCRdb re-called the 5' RACE reads with MiXCR. The sample shows about 100,000 distinct CDR3 sequences, approximately 4% of them seen only once. CDR3 length equals 16 residues. Trimming removed 3 bases from V and 2 bases from J, with 17 bases in between. CDR1 is SEHNR, CDR2 FQNEAQ, per germline (reference sequence). Time point: sample taken at primary tumor resection. Whole RNA obtained from tumor, nontumor lung or frozen PBMC underwent sequencing without sorting. The V gene is TRBV7-9, the J gene TRBJ2-7; the D is unclear. The sequence was obtained from a male donor with early-stage non-small cell lung cancer. Source: lung tumor tissue, taken at surgery. The CDR3 region has the DNA TGTGCCAGCAGCTTTACGATTGGTGGGTGGGCCTACGAGCAGTACTTC. Translating gives CASSFTIGGWAYEQYF.